This T cell receptor (beta chain) was identified in a study of a mutant IDH1 vaccine in newly diagnosed glioma. Regarding time point: week 23, last vaccination. Topical imiquimod was applied with each vaccine dose, which held 300 ug of mutant IDH1 20-mer peptide. A note on this clone: Its target is not known.

This CDR3 contains 14 residues. In germline, CDR1 is MNHEY, CDR2 SVGAGI. With V trimmed by 8 bases and J by 1 base, 6 bases remained unmatched. The repertoire was sequenced with immunoSEQ multiplex PCR; TCRdb's copy has only in-frame clones and lacks some. Among 35,000 to 50,000 clones listed, around 85% were seen once. The clonotype was recovered from a woman aged 18-35 years with glioma. Some clones in this sample may be carry-over from other donors' samples. The J gene is TRBJ2-7, the V gene TRBV6-5; 9 bases map to TRBD2. The sequences come from PBMCs, collected from a glioma patient whose treatment included an IDH1 peptide vaccine. This CDR3 reads CASAWLAGSYEQYF. CDR3 in DNA: TGTGCCAGCGCTTGGCTAGCGGGGTCCTACGAGCAGTACTTC.